This TCR beta chain was identified in a study of radiation and T cells in renal cell carcinoma. The time point: blood 2 weeks post-SBRT. Treatment noted: 15 Gy SBRT to primary tumor, nephrectomy 4 weeks later. Profiled with immunoSEQ multiplex PCR; TCRdb holds only in-frame clones, not every one. The table includes some 120,000 clones, about 81% detected once. V lost 4 bases and J lost 5; bases outside the gene matches: 8. Germline V gives CDR1 ENHRY, CDR2 SYGVKD. This CDR3 contains 15 residues. The receptor was isolated from a woman aged 55-70 years with renal cell carcinoma. The chain couples TRBV10-3 to TRBJ2-7, with 10 bases aligning to TRBD1. The input for sequencing was blood, taken from a patient whose treatment included radiotherapy and nephrectomy. The CDR3 DNA reads TGTGCCATCAGTGGCTCGGGACAGGGGTCTGACGAGCAGTACTTC. Its protein product is CAISGSGQGSDEQYF.